This T cell receptor beta chain emerged from a study of shared clonotypes between healthy human individuals. Assay: immunoSEQ multiplex PCR; the TCRdb copy retains only in-frame clones and omits some. The sample includes hundreds of thousands of clones, approximately 95% of them seen just once. Positively selected for CCR7, the CD45RO-negative cells used as naive CD8 cells excluded terminally differentiated effector memory CD45RA+ cells. The germline gives CDR1 MNHNS, CDR2 SASEGT. This CDR3 region has 11 residues. V gave up 4 bases and J gave up 7 bases, with 5 bases separating them. The V call is TRBV6-1, the J call TRBJ1-5, with D unresolved. The receptor was isolated from a woman in her twenties or thirties in good health. The sample consisted of naive CD8+ T cells sorted from blood. The CDR3 nucleotides read TGTGCCAGCAGTGTAGGGCAGCCCCAGCATTTT. Amino acids: CASSVGQPQHF.